This TCR beta chain originates from a study of blood T cell repertoires in COVID-19. The overall study: Sites in the United States, Italy and Spain provided acute and convalescent COVID-19 samples. From T cells, B-cell-depleted T cells, or PBMCs came the material, which was cDNA or gDNA.

The CDR3 spans 15 residues. The germline V and J ends were trimmed by 2 bases and 6 bases, with 15 bases remaining between them. In germline, CDR1 is SGHNT, CDR2 YYREEE (reference sequence). In the source study's methods: Amplified reference gene primers provided the basis for estimating nucleated cell counts. The assay was immunoSEQ multiplex PCR, and TCRdb's table has in-frame clones only and misses some. V, J and clone size were drawn from that table, and D and trimming were deduced from the DNA. The sample records around 42,000 clones, about 85% being singletons. The sequence came from a human donor in a cohort sampled during active COVID-19. The sequenced sample was peripheral blood. This chain connects TRBV5-4 to TRBJ2-1; D might be TRBD1 (6 bases). The CDR3 nucleotides are TGTGCCAGCAGCTTCGGGACAAACCTTCTCAATGAGCAGTTCTTC. It encodes CASSFGTNLLNEQFF.